The subject of this entry is one T cell receptor (beta chain). The repertoire was sequenced with immunoSEQ multiplex PCR; TCRdb's copy has only in-frame clones and lacks some. This table has about 21,000 clones, 80% to 95% appearing once. In germline, CDR1 is SGHAT, CDR2 FQNNGV. After removal of 5 bases from V and 0 bases from J, the junction contained 6 bases not matched to a gene. The CDR3 has 16 amino acids. This sample was included in a study of graft-versus-host responses after intestinal transplantation. Study-wide background: Transplant types were multivisceral, liver-intestinal, or isolated intestinal. After anti-thymocyte globulin induction, recipients took tacrolimus and steroids for three to four years.

The TCR originated in a human patient who received an intestinal transplant, so some T cells may come from the graft donor. This specimen was PBMCs, taken about 260 days after intestinal transplant. The chain carries TRBV11-2 and TRBJ2-7; 11 bases align to TRBD2. CDR3 nucleotides: TGTGCCAGCAGCGCCGGGACTAGCGGATTCTCCTACGAGCAGTACTTC. Residues: CASSAGTSGFSYEQYF. Full variable domain (missing parts from reference TRBV11-2 and TRBJ2-7): EAGVAQSPRYKIIEKRQSVAFWCNPISGHATLYWYQQILGQGPKLLIQFQNNGVVDDSQLPKDRFSAERLKGVDSTLKIQPAKLEDSAVYLCASSAGTSGFSYEQYFGPGTRLTVT.